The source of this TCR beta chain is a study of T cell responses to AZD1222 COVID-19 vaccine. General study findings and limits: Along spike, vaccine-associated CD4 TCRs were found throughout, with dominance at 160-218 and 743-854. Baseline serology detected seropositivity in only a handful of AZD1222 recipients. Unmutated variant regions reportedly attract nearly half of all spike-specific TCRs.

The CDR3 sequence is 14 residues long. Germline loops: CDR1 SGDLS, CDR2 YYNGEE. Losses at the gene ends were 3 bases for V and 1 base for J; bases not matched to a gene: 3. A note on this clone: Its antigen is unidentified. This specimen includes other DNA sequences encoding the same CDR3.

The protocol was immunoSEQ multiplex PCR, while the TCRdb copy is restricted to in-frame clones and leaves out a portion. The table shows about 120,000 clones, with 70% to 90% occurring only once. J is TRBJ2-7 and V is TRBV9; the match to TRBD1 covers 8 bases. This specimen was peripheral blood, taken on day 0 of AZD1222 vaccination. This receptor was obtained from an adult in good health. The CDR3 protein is CASSATGGSYEQYF. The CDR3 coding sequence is TGTGCCAGCAGCGCAACAGGGGGATCCTACGAGCAGTACTTC.